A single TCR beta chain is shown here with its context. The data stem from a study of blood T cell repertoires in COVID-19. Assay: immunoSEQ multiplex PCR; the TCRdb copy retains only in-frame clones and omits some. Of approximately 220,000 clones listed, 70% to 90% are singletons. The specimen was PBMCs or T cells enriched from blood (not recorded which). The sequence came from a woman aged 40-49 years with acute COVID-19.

The CDR3 here is CASSLGLASGELFF. DNA for the CDR3: TGTGCCAGCAGTTTAGGACTAGCGTCCGGGGAGCTGTTTTTT. The V gene is TRBV27, the J gene TRBJ2-2; 9 bases map to TRBD2. After removal of 2 bases from V and 6 bases from J, the junction contained 1 base not matched to a gene. This CDR3 region has 14 residues. Looked up from germline, CDR1 is MNHEY and CDR2 is SMNVEV (reference sequence).